The clone carrying this TCR beta chain was seen at least ten times. Its antigen is as yet unknown. The time point denotes: patch test 1, 2 weeks after DPC sensitization. Treatment meaning: therapeutic diphenylcyclopropenone sensitization with weekly scalp DPC. Venepuncture was done earlier than the placement of each patch test. CDR1 is MNHNY, CDR2 SVGAGI, per germline (reference sequence). The CDR3 is made up of 14 amino acids. Trimming took 4 bases from V and 6 from J, leaving 13 bases between them. It was the library that attached unique molecular identifiers to individual cDNA molecules. TCRdb independently ran MiXCR on the RACE reads; one entry per CDR3 protein. The sample lists tens of thousands of distinct CDR3 sequences; approximately 12% were seen once. The data were obtained in a study of human T cells and chemical hapten exposure. Study outcomes and limitations: TCRs exceeding 1 in 1000 frequency stayed unchanged with DPC sensitization.

This material consisted of whole blood, taken in connection with sensitization to the hapten diphenylcyclopropenone (DPC). The sequence came from a woman aged 55-70 years with alopecia areata. Some clones in this sample may be carry-over from other donors' samples. The chain combines TRBV6-6 with TRBJ2-1; maybe TRBD2 (6 bases). Written as DNA, the CDR3 is TGTGCCAGCAGTTCCCGGGACTTCCTCAATGAGCAGTTCTTC. The encoded protein is CASSSRDFLNEQFF.